A selection of T cell receptor beta chains follows, all from one sample in a study of control samples from healthy donors and cancer patients. Assay used: immunoSEQ multiplex PCR; TCRdb lists only in-frame clones, some missing. The data contain about 110,000 clones, around nine tenths of them seen just once; the ten biggest clones take up roughly 4%. Specimen: PBMCs. Source of these receptors: a woman aged 55-70 years with lung cancer. Both conserved end residues are part of each CDR3. A D gene is named only where the DNA matches it firmly. Clone size is stated in some rows and not others, as once, few, many or a class when expanded.

d_gene,v_gene,abundance,j_gene,CDR3nt,CDR3aa
-,TRBV4-1,few,TRBJ1-1,TGCGCCAGCAGCCAAGAGGCCTACACTGAAGCTTTCTTT,CASSQEAYTEAFF
TRBD1,TRBV7-8,-,TRBJ2-7,TGTGCCAGCAGCTTCCGGGACAGTTCCTACGAGCAGTACTTC,CASSFRDSSYEQYF
TRBD1,TRBV6-5,-,TRBJ1-1,TGTGCCAGCAGTTACTCCGGACAGGGTTATGAAGCTTTCTTT,CASSYSGQGYEAFF
TRBD2,TRBV6-5,-,TRBJ2-1,TGTGCCAGCAGTTTTCGACTAGCTGGTGCGTACAATGAGCAGTTCTTC,CASSFRLAGAYNEQFF
-,TRBV11-2,-,TRBJ1-1,TGTGCCAGCAGCTCGTCATTGGGGCACCGGGGGACTGAAGCTTTCTTT,CASSSSLGHRGTEAFF
-,TRBV12-3/TRBV12-4,-,TRBJ2-4,TGTGCCAGCAGGGGGGGTCGACTTAACATTCAGTACTTC,CASRGGRLNIQYF
-,TRBV5-6,-,TRBJ1-5,TGTGCCAGCAGCTTGGGGTGGGATTATCAGCCCCAGCATTTT,CASSLGWDYQPQHF
TRBD1,TRBV19,-,TRBJ2-7,TGTGCCAGTTCGGACAGGGGCTACGAGCAGTACTTC,CASSDRGYEQYF
-,TRBV9,once,TRBJ1-1,TGTGCCAGCAGCCCTCACGGGGCTGAGAACACTGAAGCTTTCTTT,CASSPHGAENTEAFF
-,TRBV30,-,TRBJ1-4,TGTGCCTGGAGTGCCCTACTACAGGGAACTAATGAAAAACTGTTTTTT,CAWSALLQGTNEKLFF
-,TRBV28,-,TRBJ2-5,TGTGCCAGCAGTGAGCCAACACTGTGGGGCCAAGAGACCCAGTACTTC,CASSEPTLWGQETQYF
TRBD1,TRBV14,-,TRBJ2-3,TGTGCCAGCAGCCCAAATCACGGGACAGGGGGAACAGATACGCAGTATTTT,CASSPNHGTGGTDTQYF
TRBD2,TRBV30,-,TRBJ2-7,TGTGCCTGCAAAACTAGCGGGAGGGCCTACGAGCAGTACTTC,CACKTSGRAYEQYF
TRBD2,TRBV3-1/TRBV3-2,-,TRBJ2-5,TGTGCCAGCAGCCAACCTCGGGGAGCGGGGGGCCAAGAGACCCAGTACTTC,CASSQPRGAGGQETQYF
-,TRBV3-1/TRBV3-2,-,TRBJ1-1,TGTGCCAGCAGCCAAAGAGGTGTAGGCACTGAAGCTTTCTTT,CASSQRGVGTEAFF
-,TRBV10-3,-,TRBJ1-2,TGTGCCATCAGTGAGAGGGGCAGCAACTATGGCTACACCTTC,CAISERGSNYGYTF
-,TRBV4-1,-,TRBJ1-5,TGCGCCAGCAGCCAAGGACGGACTAGCAATCAGCCCCAGCATTTT,CASSQGRTSNQPQHF
TRBD2,TRBV5-1,once,TRBJ2-7,TGCGCCAGCAGCTCCTTGACTAGCGGCTACTACGAGCAGTACTTC,CASSSLTSGYYEQYF
-,TRBV7-2,-,TRBJ1-2,TGTGCCAGCACGGCACTCTTGGGTCCTATTTATGGCTACACCTTC,CASTALLGPIYGYTF
TRBD1,TRBV19,-,TRBJ2-2,TGTGCCAGTACCGAGACAGGGGGCCGGGAGCTGTTTTTT,CASTETGGRELFF
TRBD2,TRBV2,-,TRBJ2-3,TGTGCCAGCAGTGCTGGATTCGGGAGCGGGGCAGATACGCAGTATTTT,CASSAGFGSGADTQYF
TRBD1,TRBV29-1,-,TRBJ1-1,TGCAGCGTTTGGGGACAGGGAGGTACTGAAGCTTTCTTT,CSVWGQGGTEAFF
TRBD2,TRBV20-1,few,TRBJ2-5,TGCAGTGCTAGTCCCACTAGCGGTCACCAAGAGACCCAGTACTTC,CSASPTSGHQETQYF
-,TRBV29-1,-,TRBJ2-7,TGCAGCGTTGACGGAGGTACCCAATACGAGCAGTACTTC,CSVDGGTQYEQYF
TRBD1,TRBV3-1/TRBV3-2,once,TRBJ1-4,TGTGCCAGCAGCCAGGACAGGGGGCGAGAAAAACTGTTTTTT,CASSQDRGREKLFF
-,TRBV28,-,TRBJ1-1,TGTGCCAGTTGGGACGCCTCAGGAGGCACTGAAGCTTTCTTT,CASWDASGGTEAFF
TRBD2,TRBV7-2,-,TRBJ2-1,TGTGCCAGCAACCGACTAGCGGGGACCTACAATGAGCAGTTCTTC,CASNRLAGTYNEQFF
-,TRBV14,-,TRBJ2-3,TGTGCCAGCAGCCACCCCTCGATCAGGGAGTGGAGGACAGATACGCAGTATTTT,CASSHPSIREWRTDTQYF
TRBD2,TRBV7-9,once,TRBJ2-7,TGTGCCAGCAGCCGTGACGGACTAGCGGCATTAACGGGTCAGTACTTC,CASSRDGLAALTGQYF
-,TRBV12-5,once,TRBJ1-1,TGTGCTAGTGGTTTGGACGCACGGTGGGAAGCTTTCTTT,CASGLDARWEAFF
-,TRBV4-2,-,TRBJ2-2,TGTGCCAGCAGCCAAGAGTTGGAGGGCTACGGGGAGCTGTTTTTT,CASSQELEGYGELFF
TRBD2,TRBV6-1,few,TRBJ2-2,TGTGCCAGCAGTGAACTAGCGGGGCCCGACACCGGGGAGCTGTTTTTT,CASSELAGPDTGELFF
TRBD2,TRBV9,-,TRBJ2-1,TGTGCCAGCAGCGTCCCCGAATGGTCTAGCGGGGGCTCAGGGGTTGAGCAGTTCTTC,CASSVPEWSSGGSGVEQFF
-,TRBV1,-,TRBJ2-3,TGCACCAGCAGCCAAGCTAGGACTAGCGGGAGGATAAGTACAGATACGCAGTATTTT,CTSSQARTSGRISTDTQYF
-,TRBV7-8,-,TRBJ1-1,TGTGCCAGCAGCCGAGGGGGGCGGAACACTGAAGCTTTCTTT,CASSRGGRNTEAFF
-,TRBV19,-,TRBJ1-1,TGTGCCAGTAATATACAGGACATGAACACTGAAGCTTTCTTT,CASNIQDMNTEAFF
TRBD2,TRBV7-2,once,TRBJ2-5,TGTGCCAGCAGCTCGCGGGGGGTCCAAGAGACCCAGTACTTC,CASSSRGVQETQYF
TRBD1,TRBV10-3,once,TRBJ1-6,TGTGCCATCAGCCGGGACAGGGTGTATAATTCACCCCTCCACTTT,CAISRDRVYNSPLHF
TRBD1,TRBV5-1,-,TRBJ1-5,TGCGCCAGCAGCTCGACAGGGATGAGCAATCAGCCCCAGCATTTT,CASSSTGMSNQPQHF
TRBD2,TRBV13,-,TRBJ2-7,TGTGCCAGCAGCTTCCGCGGGGGGAGCTCCTACGAGCAGTACTTC,CASSFRGGSSYEQYF
TRBD1,TRBV5-4,-,TRBJ2-5,TGTGCCAGCAGCCCGGGACAGCAAGAGACCCAGTACTTC,CASSPGQQETQYF
TRBD2,TRBV30,-,TRBJ2-5,TGTGCCTGGAGTGTAAGGATGGTAGACGGGGGGGACCAGACCCAGTACTTC,CAWSVRMVDGGDQTQYF
-,TRBV2,-,TRBJ1-1,TGTGCCAGCAGTGCAAGAGTGATGAACACTGAAGCTTTCTTT,CASSARVMNTEAFF
-,TRBV27,once,TRBJ1-1,TGTGCCAGCAGTTTAAAGAGGGCAGGGACCACTGAAGCTTTCTTT,CASSLKRAGTTEAFF
-,TRBV5-4,-,TRBJ2-5,TGTGCCAGCAGCTTGGGGGGGCTCGGGCCTGGAGAGACCCAGTACTTC,CASSLGGLGPGETQYF
-,TRBV10-3,-,TRBJ2-7,TGTGCCACCGGGACAAGAAGTAACTCCTACGAGCAGTACTTC,CATGTRSNSYEQYF
-,TRBV7-2,-,TRBJ1-4,TGTGCCAGCAGCCCTCCCTCCCCGGGTGAAAAACTGTTTTTT,CASSPPSPGEKLFF
-,TRBV7-9,-,TRBJ2-2,TGTGCCAGCAGTCCGCCCGGGACCTCGAACACCGGGGAGCTGTTTTTT,CASSPPGTSNTGELFF
-,TRBV27,-,TRBJ1-2,TGTGCCAGCAGTTTAACGCCCCTCTATGGCTACACCTTC,CASSLTPLYGYTF
TRBD2,TRBV4-2,-,TRBJ2-3,TGTGCCAGCAGCCCAGGACTAGCGGGAGCAGATACGCAGTATTTT,CASSPGLAGADTQYF
TRBD1,TRBV19,-,TRBJ2-2,TGTGCCAGTAGTTCCGGGACAGGGGGCACCGGGGAGCTGTTTTTT,CASSSGTGGTGELFF
TRBD1,TRBV18,-,TRBJ1-1,TGTGCCAGCTCACCACGGGACAGTAACACTGAAGCTTTCTTT,CASSPRDSNTEAFF
-,TRBV7-9,-,TRBJ1-3,TGTGCCAGCAGCTTAGCATCGGGAAACACCATATATTTT,CASSLASGNTIYF
TRBD1,TRBV3-1/TRBV3-2,-,TRBJ1-1,TGTGCCAGCACCAAACATGGACAGGGCGGCACTGAAGCTTTCTTT,CASTKHGQGGTEAFF
TRBD1,TRBV12-5,-,TRBJ1-1,TGTGCTAGCACCGACAGGGAGACTGAAGCTTTCTTT,CASTDRETEAFF
TRBD1,TRBV28,-,TRBJ1-2,TGTGCCAGCAGTGTGGGACAGTTTAACTATGGCTACACCTTC,CASSVGQFNYGYTF
-,TRBV19,-,TRBJ1-3,TGTGCCAGTAGTATTGGACAAGACTCTGGAAACACCATATATTTT,CASSIGQDSGNTIYF
-,TRBV19,-,TRBJ2-3,TGTGCCAGTAGCCCGCTTACTAGTAGCTCAGATACGCAGTATTTT,CASSPLTSSSDTQYF
-,TRBV7-9,-,TRBJ1-1,TGTGCCGGGGGGTTAATGAACACTGAAGCTTTCTTT,CAGGLMNTEAFF
TRBD1,TRBV28,-,TRBJ1-2,TGTGCCAGCAGACCCTTCACAGGGGCCCAAAATGGCTACACCTTC,CASRPFTGAQNGYTF